Below are 20 T cell receptor beta chains sequenced from a single sample in a study of T cell repertoires in cytomegalovirus infection. TCRdb reanalysed the reads using MiXCR and keeps one entry per CDR3 protein. The sample includes fewer than 200,000 distinct CDR3 sequences, roughly 9% of them seen just once. Source material: PBMCs. These receptors were obtained from a human donor in good health (CMV status not recorded). Some clones in this sample may be carry-over from other donors' samples.

This clonotype was observed many times. The chain recombines TRBV28 with TRBJ2-2; 9 positions agree with TRBD1. Trimming removed 0 bases from V and 7 bases from J; junction bases left unmatched: 6. This CDR3 region has 16 residues. CDR1 and CDR2 from the germline V gene are MDHEN and SYDVKM. The CDR3 nucleotides are TGTGCCAGCAGTTTATGGACCGGGACAGGGAACGGGGAGCTGTTTTTT. It yields the protein CASSLWTGTGNGELFF.

In this sample, this clonotype turned up many times. The chain carries TRBV7-2 and TRBJ2-4; D is uncertain. Deletions cut 1 base from V and 0 bases from J, with 13 bases between. Germline V lookup: CDR1 SGHTA, CDR2 FQGNSA. The CDR3 spans 17 residues. The CDR3 loop is CASSLDRASLAKNIQYF. The CDR3 region has the DNA TGTGCCAGCAGCTTAGACCGGGCTTCCTTAGCCAAAAACATTCAGTACTTC.

In this sample, this clonotype turned up many times. The V and J genes are TRBV7-2 and TRBJ2-7; D is perhaps TRBD2 (7 bases). The ends were cut back, 0 bases at V and 9 bases at J, with 18 bases in the middle. The CDR3 sequence is 15 residues long. CDR1 and CDR2 from the germline V gene are SGHTA and FQGNSA. CDR3 protein: CASSLARGPQSWQYF. The DNA for the CDR3 is TGTGCCAGCAGCTTAGCGCGGGGGCCGCAGTCGTGGCAGTACTTC.

This clonotype was seen many times. This chain joins TRBV7-2 and TRBJ2-7, with D unclear. Germline-derived CDR1 and CDR2 are SGHTA and FQGNSA. The CDR3 totals 13 residues. With 4 bases removed from V and 0 bases from J, the gap between germline ends came to 7 bases. CDR3 residues: CASSSASSYEQYF. CDR3 DNA sequence: TGTGCCAGCAGCTCCGCGAGCTCCTACGAGCAGTACTTC.

In this sample, this clonotype turned up once. A much larger clonotype is one base distant, so this may be a read error. J is TRBJ2-2 and V is TRBV5-1; 7 bases line up with TRBD2. V was pared by 4 bases and J by 3 bases, with 9 bases of the junction left unmatched. Germline CDR1 SGHRS, CDR2 YFSETQ. This CDR3 has 16 residues. For the CDR3, the DNA is TGCGCCAGCAGCCTGGTGGCGGGAGATCACACCGGGGAGCTGTTTTTT. It is translated as CASSLVAGDHTGELFF.

This clonotype was detected only a few times. V usage is TRBV29-1 and J usage is TRBJ1-5; D uncertain. The CDR3 sequence is 13 residues long. V lost 6 bases, J lost 7 bases, and 16 bases lay in between. Germline V gene data show CDR1 as SQVTM and CDR2 as ANQGSEA. CDR3 region: CSVQATPRQPQHF. The CDR3 DNA sequence: TGCAGCGTACAAGCTACCCCAAGGCAGCCCCAGCATTTT. Combining the CDR3 with reference TRBV29-1 and TRBJ1-5 gives the whole variable domain SAVISQKPSRDICQRGTSLTIQCQVDSQVTMMFWYRQQPGQSLTLIATANQGSEATYESGFVIDKFPISRPNLTFSTLTVSNMSPEDSSIYLCSVQATPRQPQHFGDGTRLSIL.

This clonotype was seen at least ten times. The chain uses TRBV7-2 and TRBJ1-1; D is perhaps TRBD1 (5 bases). The CDR3 is made up of 15 amino acids. The germline gives CDR1 SGHTA, CDR2 FQGNSA. Deletions cut 1 base from V and 0 bases from J, with 9 bases between. The CDR3 region is CASSLGWGVNTEAFF. The DNA of the CDR3 is TGTGCCAGCAGCTTAGGGTGGGGGGTGAACACTGAAGCTTTCTTT.

The chain joins TRBV28 to TRBJ2-3; maybe TRBD1 (6 bases). The V gene lost 8 bases and the J gene lost 0 bases, with 9 bases spanning the gap. CDR1 and CDR2 (germline): MDHEN, SYDVKM. The CDR3 has 13 amino acids. The CDR3 loop is CASGTGSTDTQYF. The CDR3 region has the DNA TGTGCCAGCGGAACAGGGAGCACAGATACGCAGTATTTT.

The V and J genes are TRBV6-5 and TRBJ2-6, with D tentatively TRBD1 or TRBD2 (6 bases each). In germline, CDR1 is MNHEY, CDR2 SVGAGI. CDR3 length: 16 amino acids. V was clipped by 7 bases and J by 0 bases, with 13 bases between them. This CDR3 is CASTEGGSSGANVLTF. DNA for the CDR3: TGTGCCAGCACCGAGGGGGGCAGCTCTGGGGCCAACGTCCTGACTTTC.

This clonotype was observed at least ten times. This chain joins TRBV7-9 and TRBJ1-5; TRBD1 is a possible D gene (5 bases). This CDR3 comprises 14 residues. V was cut by 4 bases and J by 6 bases, with 13 bases left in between. Looked up from germline, CDR1 is SEHNR and CDR2 is FQNEAQ (reference sequence). The CDR3 is CASSSGLDGQPQHF. CDR3 DNA sequence: TGTGCCAGCAGCTCGGGGCTCGATGGTCAGCCCCAGCATTTT.

In its sample, this clonotype was seen many times. This rearrangement joins TRBV10-3 to TRBJ1-1, with D possibly TRBD1 on 5 matching bases. V was shortened by 10 bases and J by 1 base, with 10 bases between the two germline ends. The CDR3 has 12 residues. Germline V gives CDR1 ENHRY, CDR2 SYGVKD. For the CDR3, the DNA is TGTGCCACCGGAGACAGGAACACTGAAGCTTTCTTT. It yields the protein CATGDRNTEAFF.

V gene TRBV25-1 combines with J gene TRBJ1-1; 8 nucleotides agree with TRBD1. Trimming at V came to 7 bases and at J to 1 base, leaving 2 bases not matched to a gene. The CDR3 runs to 13 residues. Germline CDR1 and CDR2: MGHDK and SYGVNS. DNA of the CDR3: TGTGCCAGCAAACAGGGGGGGAACACTGAAGCTTTCTTT. This translates into CASKQGGNTEAFF. The full variable domain, its missing parts supplied by reference TRBV25-1 and TRBJ1-1, is EADIYQTPRYLVIGTGKKITLECSQTMGHDKMYWYQQDPGMELHLIHYSYGVNSTEKGDLSSESTVSRIRTEHFPLTLESARPSHTSQYLCASKQGGNTEAFFGQGTRLTVV.

In this sample, this clonotype turned up many times. J is TRBJ1-5 and V is TRBV12-3 or TRBV12-4; D gene ambiguous. This CDR3 is built from 15 residues. V lost 7 bases and J lost 0, with 13 bases in between. The CDR3 DNA reads TGTGCCAGCAAAGAGGAGACCCATAGCAATCAGCCCCAGCATTTT. Protein sequence: CASKEETHSNQPQHF.

There are many counts of this clonotype. This chain uses TRBV4-3 with TRBJ2-7, with D unclear. Germline V gene sequence: CDR1 LGHNA, CDR2 YSLEER. This CDR3 has 15 residues. V was shortened by 0 bases and J by 4 bases, with 13 bases between the two germline ends. The CDR3 is CASSQERTMGYEQYF. The CDR3 DNA reads TGCGCCAGCAGCCAAGAACGTACCATGGGTTACGAGCAGTACTTC.

This clonotype was observed at least ten times. The CDR3 reads CASSAGGTQYF. As DNA, the CDR3 is TGTGCCAGCAGTGCCGGGGGGACCCAGTACTTC. V is TRBV6-1 and J is TRBJ2-5, with D perhaps matching TRBD2 (6 bases). Germline CDR1 reads MNHNS; CDR2 reads SASEGT. The CDR3 loop spans 11 amino acids. The V gene lost 4 bases and the J gene lost 7 bases, with 7 bases spanning the gap.

This clonotype was recorded many times. The chain recombines TRBV7-2 with TRBJ2-7; 7 bases match TRBD1. Germline lookup yields CDR1 SGHTA and CDR2 FQGNSA. After removal of 5 bases from V and 4 bases from J, the junction contained 8 bases not matched to a gene. The CDR3 covers 14 residues. The CDR3 DNA sequence: TGTGCCAGCAGCCTTACAGGGGTCGGGTACGAGCAGTACTTC. Its protein product is CASSLTGVGYEQYF.

The rearrangement uses TRBV20-1 and TRBJ2-3; 7 nucleotides match TRBD1. The germline gives CDR1 DFQATT, CDR2 SNEGSKA (reference sequence). The CDR3 is 15 amino acids. The trim removed 6 bases at V and 0 bases at J, leaving 9 bases unmatched. The CDR3 DNA sequence: TGCAGTGCCGCCCACGGGACAGCCAGCACAGATACGCAGTATTTT. Translated, it gives CSAAHGTASTDTQYF.

This clonotype was observed at least ten times. The chain combines TRBV7-2 with TRBJ2-4; D is unclear. V was cut by 1 base and J by 7 bases, with 14 bases left in between. CDR3 size: 15 residues. CDR1 is SGHTA, CDR2 FQGNSA, per germline. The CDR3 region has the DNA TGTGCCAGCAGCTTAGGACGTACCGTAATGAACATTCAGTACTTC. Its translation is CASSLGRTVMNIQYF.

This clonotype came up many times. The V gene is TRBV20-1, the J gene TRBJ2-2; possible D gene TRBD1, 6 bases. The CDR3 has 16 amino acids. Germline V gene lookup returns CDR1 DFQATT and CDR2 SNEGSKA (reference sequence). The ends were cut back, 0 bases at V and 2 bases at J, with 13 bases in the middle. CDR3 in amino acids: CSARDLPGHNTGELFF. The DNA of the CDR3 is TGCAGTGCTAGAGATCTTCCGGGACACAACACCGGGGAGCTGTTTTTT.

This clonotype was recorded many times. The chain employs TRBV20-1 and TRBJ2-7; TRBD2 matches at 7 bases. Trimming removed 8 bases from V and 4 bases from J; junction bases left unmatched: 14. Germline V lookup: CDR1 DFQATT, CDR2 SNEGSKA (reference sequence). The CDR3 consists of 14 residues. The CDR3 spells CSTRAGTTYYEQYF. CDR3 nucleotides: TGCAGTACTCGGGCCGGGACTACCTATTACGAGCAGTACTTC.